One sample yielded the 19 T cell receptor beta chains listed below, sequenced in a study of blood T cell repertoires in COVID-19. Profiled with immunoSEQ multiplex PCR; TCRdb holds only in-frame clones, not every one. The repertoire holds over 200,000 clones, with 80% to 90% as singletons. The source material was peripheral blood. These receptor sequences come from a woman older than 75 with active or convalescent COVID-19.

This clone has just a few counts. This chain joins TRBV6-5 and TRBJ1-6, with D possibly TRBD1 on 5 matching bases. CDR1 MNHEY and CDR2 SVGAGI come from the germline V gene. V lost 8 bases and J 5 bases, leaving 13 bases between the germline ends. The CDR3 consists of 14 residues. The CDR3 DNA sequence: TGTGCCAGCCGGACACTGCTCAATAATTCACCCCTCCACTTT. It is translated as CASRTLLNNSPLHF.

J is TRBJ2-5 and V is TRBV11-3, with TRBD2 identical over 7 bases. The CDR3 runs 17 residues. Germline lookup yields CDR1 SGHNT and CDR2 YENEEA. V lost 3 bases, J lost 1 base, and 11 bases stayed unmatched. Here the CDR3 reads CASSFKRTGGSQETQYF. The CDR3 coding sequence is TGTGCCAGCAGCTTTAAGAGGACCGGGGGGTCCCAAGAGACCCAGTACTTC.

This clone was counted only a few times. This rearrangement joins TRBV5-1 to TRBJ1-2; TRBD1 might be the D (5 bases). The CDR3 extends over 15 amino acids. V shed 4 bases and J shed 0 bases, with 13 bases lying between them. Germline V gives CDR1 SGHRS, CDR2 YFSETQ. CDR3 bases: TGCGCCAGCAGCCCCCGGGGGGACGCTAACTATGGCTACACCTTC. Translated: CASSPRGDANYGYTF.

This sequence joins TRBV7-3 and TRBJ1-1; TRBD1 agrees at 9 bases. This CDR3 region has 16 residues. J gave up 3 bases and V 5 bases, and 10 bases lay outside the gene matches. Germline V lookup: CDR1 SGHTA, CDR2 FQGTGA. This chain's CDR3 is CASSLGGGQGYTEAFF. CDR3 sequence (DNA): TGTGCCAGCAGCCTAGGCGGGGGACAGGGTTACACTGAAGCTTTCTTT.

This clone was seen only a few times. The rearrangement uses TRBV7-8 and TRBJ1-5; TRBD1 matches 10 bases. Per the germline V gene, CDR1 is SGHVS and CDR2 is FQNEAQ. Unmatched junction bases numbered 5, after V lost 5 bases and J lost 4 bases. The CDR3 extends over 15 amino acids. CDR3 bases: TGTGCCAGCAGCCTAGGACAGGGGGATAATCAGCCCCAGCATTTT. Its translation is CASSLGQGDNQPQHF.

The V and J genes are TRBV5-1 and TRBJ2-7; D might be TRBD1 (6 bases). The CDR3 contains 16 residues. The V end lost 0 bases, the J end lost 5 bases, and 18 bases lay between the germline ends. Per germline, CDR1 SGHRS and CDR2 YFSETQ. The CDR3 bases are TGCGCCAGCAGCTTGGTGATGGGGGCGTCCTTAAACGAGCAGTACTTC. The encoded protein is CASSLVMGASLNEQYF.

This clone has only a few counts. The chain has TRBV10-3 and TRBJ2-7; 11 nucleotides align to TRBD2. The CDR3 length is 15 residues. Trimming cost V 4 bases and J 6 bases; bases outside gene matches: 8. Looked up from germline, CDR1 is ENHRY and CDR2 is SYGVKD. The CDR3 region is CAISGLLAGGGEQYF. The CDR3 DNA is TGTGCCATCAGTGGTCTGCTAGCGGGGGGCGGCGAGCAGTACTTC.

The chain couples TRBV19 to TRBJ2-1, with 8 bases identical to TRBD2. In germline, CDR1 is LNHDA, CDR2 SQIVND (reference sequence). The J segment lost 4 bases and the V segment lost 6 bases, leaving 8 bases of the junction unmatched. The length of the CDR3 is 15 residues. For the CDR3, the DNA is TGTGCCAGTAGCCTCAAGCGGGGGAGATACAATGAGCAGTTCTTC. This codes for CASSLKRGRYNEQFF.

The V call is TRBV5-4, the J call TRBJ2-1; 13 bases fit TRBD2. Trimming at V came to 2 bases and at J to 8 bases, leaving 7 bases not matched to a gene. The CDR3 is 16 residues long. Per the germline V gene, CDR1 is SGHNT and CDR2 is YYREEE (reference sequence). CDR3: CASSFKLAGGMDEQFF. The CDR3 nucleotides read TGTGCCAGCAGCTTCAAACTAGCGGGAGGGATGGATGAGCAGTTCTTC.

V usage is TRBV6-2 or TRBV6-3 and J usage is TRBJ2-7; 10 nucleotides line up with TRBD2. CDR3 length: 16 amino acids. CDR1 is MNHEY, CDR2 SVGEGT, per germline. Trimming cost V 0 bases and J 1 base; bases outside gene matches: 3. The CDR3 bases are TGTGCCAGCAGTTACTCTCTTAGCGGGGGGTCCTACGAGCAGTACTTC. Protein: CASSYSLSGGSYEQYF.

The CDR3 DNA sequence: TGTGCCAGCAGCCAATTAGGACAGGGTGGAAACTATGGCTACACCTTC. This gives the protein CASSQLGQGGNYGYTF. This chain connects TRBV28 to TRBJ1-2, with 8 bases that match TRBD1. Trimming took 6 bases from V and 2 from J; bases not matched to a gene: 11. The germline V gene has CDR1 MDHEN and CDR2 SYDVKM. This CDR3 contains 16 residues.

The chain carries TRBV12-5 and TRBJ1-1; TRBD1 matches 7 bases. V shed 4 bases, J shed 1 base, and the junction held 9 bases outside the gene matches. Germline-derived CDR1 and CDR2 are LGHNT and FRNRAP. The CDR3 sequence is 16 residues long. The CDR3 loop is CASGSDRVRGNTEAFF. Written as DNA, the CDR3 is TGTGCTAGTGGTTCCGACAGGGTTCGAGGGAACACTGAAGCTTTCTTT. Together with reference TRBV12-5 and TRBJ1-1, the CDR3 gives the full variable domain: DARVTQTPRHKVTEMGQEVTMRCQPILGHNTVFWYRQTMMQGLELLAYFRNRAPLDDSGMPKDRFSAEMPDATLATLKIQPSEPRDSAVYFCASGSDRVRGNTEAFFGQGTRLTVV.

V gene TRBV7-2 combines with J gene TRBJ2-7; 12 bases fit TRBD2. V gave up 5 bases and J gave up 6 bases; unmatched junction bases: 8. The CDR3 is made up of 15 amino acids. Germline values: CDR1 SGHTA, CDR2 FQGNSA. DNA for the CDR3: TGTGCCAGCAGCCCGGGACTAGCGGGTCCCGGCGAGCAGTACTTC. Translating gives CASSPGLAGPGEQYF. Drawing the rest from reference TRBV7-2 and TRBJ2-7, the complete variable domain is GAGVSQSPSNKVTEKGKDVELRCDPISGHTALYWYRQSLGQGLEFLIYFQGNSAPDKSGLPSDRFSAERTGGSVSTLTIQRTQQEDSAVYLCASSPGLAGPGEQYFGPGTRLTVT.

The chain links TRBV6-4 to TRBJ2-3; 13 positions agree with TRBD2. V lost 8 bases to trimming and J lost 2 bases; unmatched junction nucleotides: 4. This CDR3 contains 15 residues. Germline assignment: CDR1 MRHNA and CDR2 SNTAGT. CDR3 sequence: CASHGLAGDTDTQYF. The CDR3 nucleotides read TGTGCCAGCCATGGACTAGCGGGGGACACAGATACGCAGTATTTT.

CDR3 sequence: CASSISRLANEKLFF. The CDR3 bases are TGTGCCAGTAGTATAAGCCGCCTGGCTAATGAAAAACTGTTTTTT. V gene TRBV19 combines with J gene TRBJ1-4; D remains unclear. The CDR3 is made up of 15 amino acids. CDR1 is LNHDA, CDR2 SQIVND, per germline (reference sequence). V was shortened by 2 bases and J by 3 bases, with 10 bases between the two germline ends.

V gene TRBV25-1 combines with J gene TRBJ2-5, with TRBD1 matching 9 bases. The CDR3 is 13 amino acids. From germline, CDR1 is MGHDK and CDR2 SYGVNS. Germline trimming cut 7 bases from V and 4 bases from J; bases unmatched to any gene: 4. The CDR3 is CASTGQGLETQYF. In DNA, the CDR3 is TGTGCCAGCACTGGACAGGGGTTAGAGACCCAGTACTTC.

The CDR3 DNA sequence: TGTGCCAGTTCAACTAGCGGGAGAATAGGCGAGCAGTACTTC. Its translation is CASSTSGRIGEQYF. J is TRBJ2-7 and V is TRBV11-2; 11 bases agree with TRBD2. Germline CDR1 SGHAT, CDR2 FQNNGV. The CDR3 contains 14 residues. V trimming: 9 bases; J trimming: 6 bases; junction bases outside the gene matches: 10. Variable domain in full (rest from reference TRBV11-2 and TRBJ2-7): EAGVAQSPRYKIIEKRQSVAFWCNPISGHATLYWYQQILGQGPKLLIQFQNNGVVDDSQLPKDRFSAERLKGVDSTLKIQPAKLEDSAVYLCASSTSGRIGEQYFGPGTRLTVT.

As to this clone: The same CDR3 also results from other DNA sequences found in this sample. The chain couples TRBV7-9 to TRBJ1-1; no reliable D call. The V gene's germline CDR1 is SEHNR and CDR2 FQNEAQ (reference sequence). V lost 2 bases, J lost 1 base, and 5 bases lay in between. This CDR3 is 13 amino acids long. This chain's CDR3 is CASSLRGNTEAFF. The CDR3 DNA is TGTGCCAGCAGCTTACGGGGGAACACTGAAGCTTTCTTT.

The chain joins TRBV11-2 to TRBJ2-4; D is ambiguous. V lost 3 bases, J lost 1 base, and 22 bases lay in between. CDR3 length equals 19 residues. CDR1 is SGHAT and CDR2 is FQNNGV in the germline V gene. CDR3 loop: CASSFVTTVALLAKNIQYF. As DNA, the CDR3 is TGTGCCAGCAGCTTTGTGACAACAGTCGCCCTCTTGGCCAAAAACATTCAGTACTTC.